This T cell receptor beta chain was observed in a study of cytotoxic CD8 clonotypes in ibrutinib-treated CLL. Looking at the study overall: After a median roughly twelve months on treatment (6 to 36), response samples were drawn.

Overall study findings and caveats: At baseline, clonality was higher than in age-matched healthy donors and correlated with CD8+ counts. Clonality rose at ibrutinib response and fell back toward baseline at progression.

As to this clone: As yet, its antigen is unknown.

This CDR3 has 13 amino acids. Trimming left V 5 bases short and J 3 bases short, with 10 bases between. Germline CDR1 SEHNR, CDR2 FQNEAQ (reference sequence). Assay used: immunoSEQ multiplex PCR; TCRdb lists only in-frame clones, some missing. The sample has roughly 250,000 clones, roughly 74% seen once. The sequences come from PBMCs, collected after 24 months of ibrutinib treatment. The clonotype originates from a human donor with chronic lymphocytic leukemia. The chain joins TRBV7-9 to TRBJ1-1; D is unresolved. The CDR3 protein is CASSGRADTEAFF. The CDR3 region has the DNA TGTGCCAGCAGCGGCAGAGCAGACACTGAAGCTTTCTTT.